What follows are 19 T cell receptor beta chains derived from one specimen sequenced in a study of T cell clusters in autoimmune cytopenias. TRB was amplified by touch-down multiplex PCR, primer pools A and B combined. TCRdb processed the multiplex PCR reads again and assigns one entry to each CDR3 protein, with no DNA. The clone table shows about 5,100 distinct CDR3 sequences, with the ten largest holding roughly a third. Approximately 36,000 genome equivalents of blood DNA were amplified for TRB. These records were also assigned to another study, of T cell repertoires in aging, cancer and after chemotherapy.

The specimen was peripheral blood. The receptors were gathered from a human donor in good health.

The chain joins TRBV6-1 to TRBJ2-1; the D gene TCRdb calls, TRBD2, cannot be checked with no DNA. The CDR3 is 15 residues long. Germline lookup yields CDR1 MNHNS and CDR2 SASEGT. The CDR3 reads CASSEIAGGYNEQFF.

The V call is TRBV7-9, the J call TRBJ2-5; absent DNA, TCRdb's TRBD2 call cannot be checked. The CDR3 sequence is 14 residues long. Germline values: CDR1 SEHNR, CDR2 FQNEAQ (reference sequence). The CDR3 region is CASSPRGEGKTQYF.

The rearrangement joins TRBV18 to TRBJ1-2; TCRdb picks TRBD1, but there is no DNA to check that call. The CDR3 runs to 15 residues. Germline V gene data show CDR1 as KGHSH and CDR2 as LQKENI. The CDR3 spells CASSPQGRGTVGYTF.

The V call is TRBV6-6, the J call TRBJ1-3; with no DNA, the TCRdb D assignment of TRBD1 cannot be verified. This CDR3 comprises 16 residues. Germline V lookup: CDR1 MNHNY, CDR2 SVGAGI (reference sequence). The CDR3 is CASRLETGTFGNTIYF.

The V and J genes are TRBV19 and TRBJ2-7; TCRdb proposes TRBD1, but this gene call is untestable without DNA. The CDR3 has 14 amino acids. Germline CDR1 reads LNHDA; CDR2 reads SQIVND (reference sequence). The CDR3 region is CASSIRGQYNEQYF. Supplemented by reference TRBV19 and TRBJ2-7, the full variable domain reads DGGITQSPKYLFRKEGQNVTLSCEQNLNHDAMYWYRQDPGQGLRLIYYSQIVNDFQKGDIAEGYSVSREKKESFPLTVTSAQKNPTAFYLCASSIRGQYNEQYFGPGTRLTVT.

The rearrangement joins TRBV6-5 to TRBJ1-2; TCRdb gives TRBD1 as the D gene, but with no DNA this cannot be confirmed. The CDR3 is made up of 14 amino acids. Germline CDR1 and CDR2: MNHEY and SVGAGI. CDR3 amino acids: CASSYSGQVYGYTF.

This clonotype counts as medium-sized by frequency. J is TRBJ2-4 and V is TRBV19; the D call from TCRdb, TRBD1, cannot be confirmed without DNA. The germline V gene encodes CDR1 LNHDA and CDR2 SQIVND (reference sequence). The CDR3 extends over 16 amino acids. CDR3 sequence reads: CASSLGSGTGKNIQYF.

In terms of frequency, this clonotype is medium-sized. The chain has TRBV18 and TRBJ2-1; without DNA, the TCRdb call of TRBD2 cannot be checked. The CDR3 totals 15 residues. The germline V gene has CDR1 KGHSH and CDR2 LQKENI. The CDR3 is CASSPSGGALNEQFF.

V and J are TRBV7-9 and TRBJ1-2. This CDR3 has 13 amino acids. CDR1 is SEHNR, CDR2 FQNEAQ, per germline (reference sequence). The CDR3 sequence: CASSPQAIYGYTF.

V and J are TRBV29-1 and TRBJ2-1; TCRdb's assignment of TRBD2 cannot be checked, as there is no DNA. The CDR3 has 16 amino acids. CDR1 SQVTM and CDR2 ANQGSEA come from the germline V gene. CDR3 in amino acids: CSVILTASGSFNEQFF.

The chain employs TRBV12-3 or TRBV12-4 and TRBJ2-1. The length of the CDR3 is 13 residues. CDR3 sequence reads: CASSLGPHNEQFF.

The V and J genes are TRBV6-6 and TRBJ1-2; TCRdb picks TRBD1, but there is no DNA to check that call. The CDR3 extends over 16 amino acids. Germline CDR1 and CDR2: MNHNY and SVGAGI (reference sequence). CDR3 sequence: CASSYFADRGNYGYTF.

V usage is TRBV27 and J usage is TRBJ2-5; TCRdb returns TRBD1, unconfirmable since there is no DNA. Germline assignment: CDR1 MNHEY and CDR2 SMNVEV (reference sequence). The CDR3 runs to 16 residues. CDR3 loop: CASSLGPTGAGETQYF.

CDR3 in amino acids: CASSEAAGTGYTGELFF. The genes are TRBV6-1 and TRBJ2-2; the TRBD1 assignment by TCRdb is unverifiable without DNA. The CDR3 is 17 residues long. Germline V gene sequence: CDR1 MNHNS, CDR2 SASEGT.

In terms of frequency, this clonotype is medium-sized. The CDR3 loop reads CASSPPGLAGAWYEQFF. The genes are TRBV6-5 and TRBJ2-1; lacking DNA, the TRBD2 call made by TCRdb goes unchecked. The CDR3 has 17 residues. Germline CDR1 reads MNHEY; CDR2 reads SVGAGI.

The chain employs TRBV11-2 and TRBJ2-1. This CDR3 has 13 amino acids. The V gene's germline CDR1 is SGHAT and CDR2 FQNNGV. This CDR3 is CASSLELFNEQFF.

The chain employs TRBV6-2 or TRBV6-3 and TRBJ2-1; the TCRdb D gene call, TRBD2, has no DNA to confirm it. Germline CDR1 reads MNHEY; CDR2 reads SVGEGT. The CDR3 runs 14 residues. CDR3 region: CASSRSGSPYEQFF.

This CDR3 reads CAIRGQNTEAFF. The chain carries TRBV10-3 and TRBJ1-1; the D call of TRBD1 rests on TCRdb alone, since no DNA is present to check it. This CDR3 spans 12 amino acids. The germline V gene has CDR1 ENHRY and CDR2 SYGVKD.

The genes are TRBV18 and TRBJ2-1; TCRdb names TRBD2, which stays unverified in the absence of DNA. Germline V gene data show CDR1 as KGHSH and CDR2 as LQKENI. The CDR3 is 19 amino acids. CDR3: CASSPPSKGLAGAGNEQFF.